These T cell receptor beta chains were read from a single sample in a study of blood T cell repertoires in COVID-19. Measured with immunoSEQ multiplex PCR; TCRdb has only the in-frame clones, and not every one. Of more than 85,000 clones in the sample, roughly 75% are singletons; the top ten hold roughly 4%. Sample: peripheral blood. Receptor source: a human donor in a cohort sampled during active or convalescent COVID-19. CDR3s include the opening cysteine and the closing phenylalanine or tryptophan. The order of the fields is D gene, J gene, clone size, V gene, CDR3 protein, CDR3 DNA. The D gene is left open where the match is weak. Some rows have no size entry. The others give once, few or many, or a class for an expanded clone.

D gene: TRBD2
J gene: TRBJ2-1
clone size: -
V gene: TRBV28
CDR3 protein: CASSKLAGDDEQFF
CDR3 DNA: TGTGCCAGCAGCAAACTAGCGGGAGATGATGAGCAGTTCTTC

D gene: -
J gene: TRBJ2-4
clone size: few
V gene: TRBV2
CDR3 protein: CASSVLGVSKNIQYF
CDR3 DNA: TGTGCCAGCAGTGTATTAGGAGTCTCCAAAAACATTCAGTACTTC

D gene: TRBD1
J gene: TRBJ1-1
clone size: few
V gene: TRBV5-1
CDR3 protein: CASASGGLNTEAFF
CDR3 DNA: TGCGCCAGCGCCTCAGGGGGCCTGAACACTGAAGCTTTCTTT

D gene: TRBD1
J gene: TRBJ1-2
clone size: few
V gene: TRBV7-9
CDR3 protein: CASSRGQGNDYGYTF
CDR3 DNA: TGTGCCAGCAGCCGGGGACAGGGGAATGACTATGGCTACACCTTC

D gene: -
J gene: TRBJ2-7
clone size: -
V gene: TRBV6-5
CDR3 protein: CASSRGQKFSYEQYF
CDR3 DNA: TGTGCCAGCAGTCGAGGACAGAAGTTTTCCTACGAGCAGTACTTC

D gene: -
J gene: TRBJ2-4
clone size: -
V gene: TRBV21-1
CDR3 protein: CASSKGQAKNIQYF
CDR3 DNA: TGTGCCAGCAGCAAAGGGCAGGCCAAAAACATTCAGTACTTC

D gene: -
J gene: TRBJ2-1
clone size: -
V gene: TRBV7-2
CDR3 protein: CASSLVTDNYNEQFF
CDR3 DNA: TGTGCCAGCAGCTTAGTGACTGATAACTACAATGAGCAGTTCTTC

D gene: -
J gene: TRBJ1-6
clone size: -
V gene: TRBV7-9
CDR3 protein: CASSLDREHSPLHF
CDR3 DNA: TGTGCCAGCAGCTTAGACAGGGAACATTCACCCCTCCACTTT

D gene: TRBD1
J gene: TRBJ1-2
clone size: -
V gene: TRBV28
CDR3 protein: CASSSRTGTGGPLYGYTF
CDR3 DNA: TGTGCCAGCAGTTCGCGAACCGGGACAGGGGGTCCGTTGTATGGCTACACCTTC

D gene: -
J gene: TRBJ1-1
clone size: -
V gene: TRBV4-1
CDR3 protein: CASSSRQNTEAFF
CDR3 DNA: TGCGCCAGCAGCTCCCGACAGAACACTGAAGCTTTCTTT

D gene: TRBD2
J gene: TRBJ2-1
clone size: many
V gene: TRBV5-4
CDR3 protein: CASSPSLANSYNEQFF
CDR3 DNA: TGTGCCAGCAGCCCCTCACTAGCGAATTCCTACAATGAGCAGTTCTTC

D gene: -
J gene: TRBJ2-5
clone size: -
V gene: TRBV7-8
CDR3 protein: CASSPWTVRETQYF
CDR3 DNA: TGTGCCAGCAGCCCCTGGACAGTTAGAGAGACCCAGTACTTC

D gene: -
J gene: TRBJ2-3
clone size: -
V gene: TRBV5-1
CDR3 protein: CASSSRQVSTDTQYF
CDR3 DNA: TGCGCCAGCAGCTCTAGACAGGTTAGCACAGATACGCAGTATTTT

D gene: -
J gene: TRBJ2-7
clone size: -
V gene: TRBV4-1
CDR3 protein: CASSQQRSTYEQYF
CDR3 DNA: TGCGCCAGCAGCCAACAGAGGTCAACCTACGAGCAGTACTTC

D gene: -
J gene: TRBJ2-3
clone size: few
V gene: TRBV7-8
CDR3 protein: CASSLVQGQDTDTQYF
CDR3 DNA: TGTGCCAGCAGCTTAGTGCAGGGGCAAGACACAGATACGCAGTATTTT

D gene: -
J gene: TRBJ1-6
clone size: -
V gene: TRBV7-2
CDR3 protein: CASSLSGRHPNSPLHF
CDR3 DNA: TGTGCCAGCAGCTTATCTGGGAGGCATCCTAATTCACCCCTCCACTTT

D gene: TRBD2
J gene: TRBJ2-1
clone size: -
V gene: TRBV6-2/TRBV6-3
CDR3 protein: CASSYFRSGGKYNEQFF
CDR3 DNA: TGTGCCAGCAGTTATTTCCGCTCGGGAGGAAAATACAATGAGCAGTTCTTC

D gene: -
J gene: TRBJ2-7
clone size: -
V gene: TRBV11-2
CDR3 protein: CASSLERLATYEQYF
CDR3 DNA: TGTGCCAGCAGCTTAGAACGCCTAGCGACCTACGAGCAGTACTTC

D gene: -
J gene: TRBJ2-1
clone size: -
V gene: TRBV3-1/TRBV3-2
CDR3 protein: CASSQAAGTYNEQFF
CDR3 DNA: TGTGCCAGCAGCCAAGCCGCAGGGACCTACAATGAGCAGTTCTTC

D gene: TRBD2
J gene: TRBJ2-1
clone size: few
V gene: TRBV4-2
CDR3 protein: CASSHQGRVNEQFF
CDR3 DNA: TGTGCCAGCAGCCACCAAGGGAGGGTCAATGAGCAGTTCTTC

D gene: -
J gene: TRBJ2-7
clone size: -
V gene: TRBV3-1/TRBV3-2
CDR3 protein: CASSQEVYADEQYF
CDR3 DNA: TGTGCCAGCAGCCAAGAGGTTTATGCGGACGAGCAGTACTTC

D gene: -
J gene: TRBJ2-1
clone size: -
V gene: TRBV30
CDR3 protein: CAWSVDSYNEQFF
CDR3 DNA: TGTGCCTGGAGTGTGGACAGTTACAATGAGCAGTTCTTC

D gene: TRBD1
J gene: TRBJ1-2
clone size: -
V gene: TRBV5-6
CDR3 protein: CASSPLRTGNGYTF
CDR3 DNA: TGTGCCAGCAGCCCCCTTAGGACAGGGAATGGCTACACCTTC

D gene: -
J gene: TRBJ1-6
clone size: -
V gene: TRBV30
CDR3 protein: CAWTKAGASYNSPLHF
CDR3 DNA: TGTGCCTGGACCAAAGCAGGGGCTTCCTATAATTCACCCCTCCACTTT

D gene: -
J gene: TRBJ2-1
clone size: -
V gene: TRBV5-8
CDR3 protein: CASSLDGLASSYNEQFF
CDR3 DNA: TGTGCCAGCAGCTTGGACGGGCTAGCGAGCTCCTACAATGAGCAGTTCTTC

D gene: -
J gene: TRBJ2-5
clone size: -
V gene: TRBV7-9
CDR3 protein: CASSLRALWVGAGETQYF
CDR3 DNA: TGTGCCAGCAGCTTAAGGGCCCTGTGGGTTGGGGCCGGTGAGACCCAGTACTTC

D gene: -
J gene: TRBJ2-5
clone size: -
V gene: TRBV6-6
CDR3 protein: CASRLGQTKQETQYF
CDR3 DNA: TGTGCCAGCAGATTAGGACAGACCAAACAAGAGACCCAGTACTTC

D gene: -
J gene: TRBJ1-2
clone size: -
V gene: TRBV7-2
CDR3 protein: CASRLEGLYGYTF
CDR3 DNA: TGTGCCAGCAGGTTGGAAGGACTCTATGGCTACACCTTC

D gene: TRBD1
J gene: TRBJ2-3
clone size: -
V gene: TRBV18
CDR3 protein: CASSSRQGATDTQYF
CDR3 DNA: TGTGCCAGCTCATCTAGACAGGGGGCCACAGATACGCAGTATTTT

D gene: -
J gene: TRBJ2-3
clone size: -
V gene: TRBV5-6
CDR3 protein: CASSSGSDTQYF
CDR3 DNA: TGTGCCAGCAGCTCGGGTTCAGATACGCAGTATTTT

D gene: -
J gene: TRBJ1-1
clone size: -
V gene: TRBV4-3
CDR3 protein: CASSQEWRNTEAFF
CDR3 DNA: TGCGCCAGCAGCCAAGAATGGAGGAACACTGAAGCTTTCTTT

D gene: TRBD2
J gene: TRBJ2-1
clone size: -
V gene: TRBV5-8
CDR3 protein: CASSLEFAGGRNEQFF
CDR3 DNA: TGTGCCAGCAGCTTAGAGTTTGCGGGGGGGAGGAATGAGCAGTTCTTC

D gene: -
J gene: TRBJ2-4
clone size: -
V gene: TRBV28
CDR3 protein: CASSLPDGGSIQYF
CDR3 DNA: TGTGCCAGCAGTCTCCCGGACGGGGGAAGCATTCAGTACTTC

D gene: -
J gene: TRBJ2-2
clone size: -
V gene: TRBV18
CDR3 protein: CASSQETGGTGELFF
CDR3 DNA: TGTGCCAGCTCACAAGAGACAGGAGGAACCGGGGAGCTGTTTTTT

D gene: TRBD1
J gene: TRBJ2-4
clone size: -
V gene: TRBV28
CDR3 protein: CASSLTGIAKNIQYF
CDR3 DNA: TGTGCCAGCAGCCTGACAGGGATAGCCAAAAACATTCAGTACTTC

D gene: TRBD1
J gene: TRBJ2-7
clone size: -
V gene: TRBV5-1
CDR3 protein: CASSRTGSGNEQYF
CDR3 DNA: TGCGCCAGCAGCCGGACAGGGTCGGGGAACGAGCAGTACTTC